Below, 3 T cell receptor beta chains from the same sample are listed, as sequenced in a study of spatial heterogeneity in lung cancer. Findings and caveats of the study: Higher tumor mutation counts went along with higher counts of expanded intratumoral alpha and beta TCRs.

MiXCR was run by TCRdb on the 5' RACE reads, yielding one entry per CDR3 protein. The repertoire holds nearly 11,000 distinct CDR3 sequences, with about 5.5% as singletons. For these receptors, no antigen is known. Time point in this sample: sample taken at primary tumor resection. This material consisted of lung tumor tissue, taken at surgery. These receptors came from a male donor with early-stage non-small cell lung cancer.

In its sample, this clonotype is medium-sized. As an off-target read in a library built for alpha chains, this beta chain has a frequency of little significance. The V and J genes are TRBV18 and TRBJ2-5; 9 bases are shared with TRBD2. Germline assignment: CDR1 KGHSH and CDR2 LQKENI. The CDR3 is made up of 15 amino acids. After removal of 3 bases from V and 1 base from J, the junction contained 3 bases not matched to a gene. The CDR3: CASSPGAGGQETQYF. CDR3 nucleotides: TGTGCCAGCTCACCTGGAGCGGGAGGCCAAGAGACCCAGTACTTC.

This clonotype is judged medium-sized. This beta chain is an off-target read within a library intended for alpha chains, so its frequency means little. The chain carries TRBV7-9 and TRBJ1-5; D remains ambiguous. V lost 5 bases and J 2 bases, leaving 13 bases between the germline ends. This CDR3 is 15 amino acids long. In germline, CDR1 is SEHNR, CDR2 FQNEAQ (reference sequence). Here the CDR3 reads CASSLGGGGNQPQHF. For the CDR3, the DNA is TGTGCCAGCAGCCTGGGTGGAGGAGGCAATCAGCCCCAGCATTTT.

This clonotype was seen at least ten times. Since it is a stray read in a library aimed at alpha chains, this beta chain has a size that is not meaningful. V gene TRBV5-5 combines with J gene TRBJ2-2, with 8 bases lining up with TRBD2. The CDR3 loop spans 15 amino acids. V lost 0 bases to trimming and J lost 6 bases; unmatched junction nucleotides: 4. CDR1 and CDR2 from the germline V gene are SGHKS and YYEKEE (reference sequence). The CDR3 sequence is CASSLVGAGAGELFF. The CDR3 bases are TGTGCCAGCAGCTTGGTGGGAGCGGGGGCCGGGGAGCTGTTTTTT.